The 32 T cell receptor beta chains reported below all come from one sample, sequenced in a study of control samples from healthy donors and cancer patients. The table came from immunoSEQ multiplex PCR; TCRdb's copy has only in-frame clones and leaves some out. The data hold 120,000 or so clones, with about 87% observed a single time. The sample was blood. The source is a man younger than 45 in good health.

This clone was recorded once. J is TRBJ2-3 and V is TRBV7-6; TRBD1 matches 7 bases. CDR1 is SGHVS and CDR2 is FNYEAQ in the germline V gene. Germline trimming cut 1 base from V and 2 bases from J; bases unmatched to any gene: 6. The CDR3 is 16 amino acids. CDR3 amino acids: CASSLVRGPITDTQYF. As DNA, the CDR3 is TGTGCCAGCAGCTTAGTTAGGGGGCCGATCACAGATACGCAGTATTTT.

The V and J genes are TRBV10-3 and TRBJ1-1; 7 bases map to TRBD1. Germline loops: CDR1 ENHRY, CDR2 SYGVKD. V was clipped by 3 bases and J by 5 bases; unmatched bases: 6. The CDR3 has 14 residues. The CDR3 nucleotides read TGTGCCATCAGTGATCCCGGGACAGTTACTGAAGCTTTCTTT. Translated, it gives CAISDPGTVTEAFF.

The rearrangement uses TRBV6-4 and TRBJ2-1; D is possibly TRBD1 or TRBD2 (5 bases each). Germline-derived CDR1 and CDR2 are MRHNA and SNTAGT. V was cut by 2 bases and J by 1 base, with 6 bases left in between. The CDR3 covers 14 residues. Here the CDR3 reads CASSDGGSYNEQFF. CDR3 sequence (DNA): TGTGCCAGCAGTGACGGGGGATCCTACAATGAGCAGTTCTTC.

The CDR3 nucleotides read TGTGCCAGCAGCCAAGGTACAGGGGGCGCAATCACTGAAGCTTTCTTT. Translated, it gives CASSQGTGGAITEAFF. This chain uses TRBV3-1 (or the pseudogene TRBV3-2) with TRBJ1-1, with 9 nucleotides matching TRBD1. Germline V gene sequence: CDR1 LGHDT, CDR2 YNNKEL (reference sequence). The junction had 7 bases not matched to a gene; V was cut back by 1 base and J by 4 bases. CDR3 length: 16 residues.

CDR3 region: CASSQEQGETEAFF. CDR3 bases: TGTGCCAGCAGCCAAGAACAGGGAGAAACTGAAGCTTTCTTT. V usage is TRBV3-1 (or the pseudogene TRBV3-2) and J usage is TRBJ1-1; possibly TRBD1 for D (6 bases). V was cut by 0 bases and J by 5 bases, with 10 bases left in between. The CDR3 consists of 14 residues. Germline V CDR1 and CDR2: LGHDT, YNNKEL (reference sequence).

V gene TRBV20-1 combines with J gene TRBJ1-2, with D unresolved. V dropped 3 bases and J dropped 6 bases, with 5 bases sitting between them. The CDR3 runs to 10 residues. Germline V CDR1 and CDR2: DFQATT, SNEGSKA (reference sequence). This CDR3 is CSASENGYTF. CDR3 nucleotide sequence: TGCAGTGCTAGTGAAAATGGCTACACCTTC.

This rearrangement joins TRBV2 to TRBJ1-5; D might be TRBD1 (5 bases). The CDR3 covers 15 residues. Trimming removed 0 bases from V and 7 bases from J, with 13 bases in between. Germline CDR1 SNHLY, CDR2 FYNNEI. The CDR3 region has the DNA TGTGCCAGCAGTGAAGCTCAGCAGGGTGGCCAGCCCCAGCATTTT. It codes for CASSEAQQGGQPQHF.

The chain uses TRBV24-1 and TRBJ1-5, with D perhaps matching TRBD1 (6 bases). Trimming left V 2 bases short and J 1 base short, with 11 bases between. CDR1 KGHDR and CDR2 SFDVKD come from the germline V gene. This CDR3 has 16 residues. The CDR3 bases are TGTGCCACCAGTGATTCGGCAGGGGCGAGCAATCAGCCCCAGCATTTT. Amino acids: CATSDSAGASNQPQHF.

This sequence joins TRBV24-1 and TRBJ2-5; D unresolved. The CDR3 extends over 17 amino acids. The V end was cut by 7 bases, the J end by 1 base, with 21 bases between. Germline CDR1 and CDR2: KGHDR and SFDVKD. The CDR3 nucleotides read TGTGCCACCAGCGGGCAAGACGCTGGCTCTATCCAAGAGACCCAGTACTTC. Its protein is CATSGQDAGSIQETQYF.

This chain links TRBV19 with TRBJ1-2; D might be TRBD1 (6 bases). V lost 7 bases, J lost 13 bases, and 25 bases lay in between. The CDR3 is 14 amino acids. The germline gives CDR1 LNHDA, CDR2 SQIVND (reference sequence). DNA for the CDR3: TGTGCCAGTAACCTAGGGGGAGCAGCTCCGATAAGCACCTTC. It encodes CASNLGGAAPISTF.

This sequence joins TRBV24-1 and TRBJ2-1; TRBD2 matches at 12 bases. The CDR3 has 16 residues. Germline V lookup: CDR1 KGHDR, CDR2 SFDVKD. J gave up 5 bases and V 3 bases, and 4 bases lay outside the gene matches. The CDR3 nucleotides are TGTGCCACCAGTGATATGACTAGCGGGGGCCACAATGAGCAGTTCTTC. Translating gives CATSDMTSGGHNEQFF.

The CDR3 DNA reads as TGCAGCGTCAGGGAGTCGGGCGATCAGCCCCAGCATTTT. It translates to CSVRESGDQPQHF. This chain uses TRBV29-1 with TRBJ1-5, with D perhaps matching TRBD1 (5 bases). The V and J ends lost 6 bases and 5 bases respectively, with 14 bases between them. The CDR3 is made up of 13 amino acids. The germline V gene encodes CDR1 SQVTM and CDR2 ANQGSEA. Full variable domain (remainder filled in from reference TRBV29-1 and TRBJ1-5): SAVISQKPSRDICQRGTSLTIQCQVDSQVTMMFWYRQQPGQSLTLIATANQGSEATYESGFVIDKFPISRPNLTFSTLTVSNMSPEDSSIYLCSVRESGDQPQHFGDGTRLSIL.

This chain joins TRBV7-2 and TRBJ2-2, with TRBD2 identical over 7 bases. The CDR3 has 16 residues. J gave up 1 base and V 2 bases, and 4 bases lay outside the gene matches. Germline V gene sequence: CDR1 SGHTA, CDR2 FQGNSA. DNA for the CDR3: TGTGCCAGCAGCTTACAGGCGGGGGAGAACACCGGGGAGCTGTTTTTT. Translated: CASSLQAGENTGELFF.

J is TRBJ1-1 and V is TRBV12-3 or TRBV12-4, with no clear D. Trimming took 3 bases from V and 4 from J, leaving 6 bases between them. This CDR3 region has 12 residues. The CDR3 protein is CASSFSSTEAFF. For the CDR3, the DNA is TGTGCCAGCAGTTTTTCTTCCACTGAAGCTTTCTTT.

The chain links TRBV29-1 to TRBJ1-1; 10 bases line up with TRBD1. The CDR3 extends over 14 amino acids. V shed 4 bases, J shed 3 bases, and the junction held 5 bases outside the gene matches. Per the germline V gene, CDR1 is SQVTM and CDR2 is ANQGSEA. This CDR3 is CSVVGTGADTEAFF. In DNA form, the CDR3 reads TGCAGCGTTGTCGGGACAGGGGCGGACACTGAAGCTTTCTTT.

This chain uses TRBV9 with TRBJ2-1; possible D gene TRBD2, 5 bases. CDR1 SGDLS and CDR2 YYNGEE come from the germline V gene. CDR3 length: 16 residues. V was pared by 4 bases and J by 4 bases, with 18 bases between. DNA of the CDR3: TGTGCCAGCAGCCACCCGAAGCGGTCCTCTTACAATGAGCAGTTCTTC. Its protein product is CASSHPKRSSYNEQFF.

V gene TRBV13 combines with J gene TRBJ2-1; the D is unclear. The CDR3 totals 14 residues. Germline V gene data show CDR1 as PRHDT and CDR2 as FYEKMQ (reference sequence). Trimming took 3 bases from V and 5 from J, leaving 11 bases between them. The CDR3, as DNA: TGTGCCAGCAGCTTGGTTGACCAGAACAATGAGCAGTTCTTC. This encodes CASSLVDQNNEQFF.

The count of this clone is one. The CDR3, as DNA: TGTGCCACCAGTGATTTTAGGACCGGGGAGCTGTTTTTT. It yields the protein CATSDFRTGELFF. This rearrangement joins TRBV24-1 to TRBJ2-2; D unresolved. CDR1 and CDR2 (germline): KGHDR, SFDVKD. The CDR3 contains 13 residues. Trimming removed 1 base from V and 5 bases from J, with 4 bases in between.

V gene TRBV7-2 combines with J gene TRBJ1-1, with D perhaps TRBD1 (5 bases). Trimming cost V 5 bases and J 5 bases, with 12 bases left between them. The germline CDR1 and CDR2 sequences are SGHTA and FQGNSA. The CDR3 covers 13 residues. The CDR3 DNA sequence: TGTGCCAGCAGCCCAGGACGGACAACTGAAGCTTTCTTT. Translating gives CASSPGRTTEAFF.

The chain employs TRBV7-7 and TRBJ2-3, with D perhaps matching TRBD1 (5 bases). Germline V gives CDR1 SSHAT, CDR2 FNYEAQ (reference sequence). This CDR3 is 13 amino acids long. V dropped 3 bases and J dropped 4 bases, with 8 bases sitting between them. The chain's CDR3 is CASSFEGADTQYF. The CDR3 DNA follows: TGTGCCAGCAGCTTCGAAGGGGCAGATACGCAGTATTTT.

V and J are TRBV15 and TRBJ2-7; TRBD1 matches at 10 bases. This CDR3 is 15 amino acids long. Germline CDR1 LNHNV, CDR2 YYDKDF (reference sequence). V lost 5 bases to trimming and J lost 3 bases; unmatched junction nucleotides: 7. The CDR3 reads CATSAGTGEIYEQYV. CDR3 bases: TGTGCCACCAGCGCCGGGACAGGGGAGATCTACGAGCAGTACGTC.

The genes are TRBV7-2 and TRBJ2-7; possibly TRBD1 or TRBD2 for D (7 bases each). CDR3 length: 15 residues. V was cut by 5 bases and J by 2 bases, with 16 bases left in between. Germline-derived CDR1 and CDR2 are SGHTA and FQGNSA. CDR3 bases: TGTGCCAGCAGCACGCAGGGGGGGGGACCCTACGAGCAGTACTTC. Encoded protein: CASSTQGGGPYEQYF.

The table lists this clone with a count of one. This chain connects TRBV11-1 to TRBJ2-1, with D possibly matching TRBD2 (6 bases). V dropped 5 bases and J dropped 13 bases, with 18 bases sitting between them. In germline, CDR1 is SGHAT, CDR2 FQDESV (reference sequence). This CDR3 has 13 residues. CDR3 in DNA: TGTGCCAGCAGCCATGACCGTGGAGGGGAACAGTTCTTC. Protein: CASSHDRGGEQFF.

J is TRBJ2-1 and V is TRBV10-1; 10 bases map to TRBD2. Germline V gene data show CDR1 as WNHNN and CDR2 as SYGVQD (reference sequence). The junction had 7 bases not matched to a gene; V was cut back by 5 bases and J by 6 bases. This CDR3 comprises 15 residues. CDR3 sequence: CASSRSGGVPNEQFF. CDR3 nucleotide sequence: TGCGCCAGCAGTCGAAGCGGGGGGGTTCCCAATGAGCAGTTCTTC.

The chain recombines TRBV5-1 with TRBJ1-1; the D gene is possibly TRBD1 (6 bases). V was trimmed by 2 bases and J by 0 bases, leaving 8 bases between them. The germline V gene has CDR1 SGHRS and CDR2 YFSETQ. This CDR3 contains 14 residues. The CDR3 reads CASSFGTLNTEAFF. CDR3 in DNA: TGCGCCAGCAGCTTTGGGACACTGAACACTGAAGCTTTCTTT.

The chain joins TRBV14 to TRBJ1-6, with D unclear. The length of the CDR3 is 14 residues. Trimming shortened V by 6 bases and J by 3 bases, and 9 bases separated the two germline ends. The germline V gene has CDR1 SGHDN and CDR2 FVKESK. CDR3: CASSRLLYNSPLHF. DNA of the CDR3: TGTGCCAGCAGTCGGTTGCTCTATAATTCACCCCTCCACTTT.

The chain links TRBV19 to TRBJ1-2; TRBD1 matches 10 bases. J gave up 4 bases and V 8 bases, and 4 bases lay outside the gene matches. Looked up from germline, CDR1 is LNHDA and CDR2 is SQIVND (reference sequence). The length of the CDR3 is 13 residues. The CDR3 DNA reads as TGTGCCAGTGGGGACAGGGGACTCTATGGCTACACCTTC. Translating gives CASGDRGLYGYTF.

This chain joins TRBV2 and TRBJ2-5; D may match TRBD1 or TRBD2 (6 bases each). V was cut by 3 bases and J by 5 bases, with 13 bases left in between. CDR1 is SNHLY, CDR2 FYNNEI, per germline. The CDR3 is 14 amino acids. CDR3 nucleotide sequence: TGTGCCAGCAGTGACCCCAAAGGGGGGGAGACCCAGTACTTC. Its protein product is CASSDPKGGETQYF.

The V and J genes are TRBV10-1 and TRBJ2-1; D may correspond to TRBD1 or TRBD2 (5 bases each). CDR1 and CDR2 (germline): WNHNN, SYGVQD (reference sequence). Trimming took 4 bases from V and 9 from J, leaving 16 bases between them. The CDR3 has 14 amino acids. This CDR3 is CASSGGGGQSEQFF. CDR3 bases: TGCGCCAGCAGTGGGGGCGGAGGTCAAAGTGAGCAGTTCTTC.

The count of this clone is one. The chain joins TRBV10-3 to TRBJ1-1; TRBD1 might be the D (5 bases). V shed 6 bases and J shed 6 bases, with 11 bases lying between them. CDR3 size: 12 residues. Germline lookup yields CDR1 ENHRY and CDR2 SYGVKD. CDR3 nucleotide sequence: TGTGCCATCAGGTCCGGGACCCCTGAAGCTTTCTTT. This encodes CAIRSGTPEAFF.

This chain joins TRBV4-1 and TRBJ2-1, with D perhaps matching TRBD2 (6 bases). V lost 1 base and J 0 bases, leaving 10 bases between the germline ends. The length of the CDR3 is 16 residues. Germline loops: CDR1 MGHRA, CDR2 YSYEKL. CDR3 DNA sequence: TGCGCCAGCAGCCAAGGGGCGGGGAGCTCCTACAATGAGCAGTTCTTC. It codes for CASSQGAGSSYNEQFF.

The chain recombines TRBV11-2 with TRBJ1-1; no firm D call. CDR3 size: 11 residues. Between the trimmed V and J ends, which lost 6 bases and 8 bases, there was a span of 10 bases. Germline-derived CDR1 and CDR2 are SGHAT and FQNNGV. The CDR3 nucleotides are TGTGCCAGCAGTTACGGAGGAGAAGCTTTCTTT. Its translation is CASSYGGEAFF.